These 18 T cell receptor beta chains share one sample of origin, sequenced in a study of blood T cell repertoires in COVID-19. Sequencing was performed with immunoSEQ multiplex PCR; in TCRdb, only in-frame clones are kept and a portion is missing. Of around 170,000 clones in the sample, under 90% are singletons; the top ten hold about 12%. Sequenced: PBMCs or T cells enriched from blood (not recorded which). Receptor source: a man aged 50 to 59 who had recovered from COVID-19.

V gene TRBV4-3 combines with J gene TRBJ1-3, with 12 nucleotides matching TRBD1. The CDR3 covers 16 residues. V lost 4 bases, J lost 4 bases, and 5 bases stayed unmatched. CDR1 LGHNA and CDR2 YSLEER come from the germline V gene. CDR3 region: CASSLGTGGVGNTIYF. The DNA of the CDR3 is TGCGCCAGCAGCCTAGGGACAGGGGGCGTAGGAAACACCATATATTTT.

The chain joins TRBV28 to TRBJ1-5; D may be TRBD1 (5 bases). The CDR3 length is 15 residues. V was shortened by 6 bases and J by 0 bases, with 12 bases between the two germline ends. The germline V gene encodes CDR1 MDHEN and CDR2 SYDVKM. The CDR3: CASRTRQYSNQPQHF. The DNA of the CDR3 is TGTGCCAGCAGGACCCGACAGTATAGCAATCAGCCCCAGCATTTT. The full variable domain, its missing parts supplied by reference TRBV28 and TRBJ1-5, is DVKVTQSSRYLVKRTGEKVFLECVQDMDHENMFWYRQDPGLGLRLIYFSYDVKMKEKGDIPEGYSVSREKKERFSLILESASTNQTSMYLCASRTRQYSNQPQHFGDGTRLSIL.

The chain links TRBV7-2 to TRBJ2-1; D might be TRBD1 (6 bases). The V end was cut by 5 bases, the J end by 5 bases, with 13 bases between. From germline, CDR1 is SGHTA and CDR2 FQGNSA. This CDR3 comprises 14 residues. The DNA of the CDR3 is TGTGCCAGCAGCCCCCGACAGGCAAACAATGAGCAGTTCTTC. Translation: CASSPRQANNEQFF.

The CDR3 loop reads CATSSGRGQGSYEQYF. CDR3 in DNA: TGTGCCACCAGCAGCGGGAGGGGACAGGGATCCTACGAGCAGTACTTC. The chain joins TRBV15 to TRBJ2-7; D is perhaps TRBD1 (9 bases). The V gene's germline CDR1 is LNHNV and CDR2 YYDKDF (reference sequence). The CDR3 totals 16 residues. V lost 3 bases and J 1 base, leaving 16 bases between the germline ends.

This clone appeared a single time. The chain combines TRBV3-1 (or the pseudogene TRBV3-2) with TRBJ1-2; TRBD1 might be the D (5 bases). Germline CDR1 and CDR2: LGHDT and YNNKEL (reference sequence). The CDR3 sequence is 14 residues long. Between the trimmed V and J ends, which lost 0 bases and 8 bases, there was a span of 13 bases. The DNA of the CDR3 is TGTGCCAGCAGCCAAGATCAGGGCCAAGGAGGCTACACCTTC. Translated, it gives CASSQDQGQGGYTF.

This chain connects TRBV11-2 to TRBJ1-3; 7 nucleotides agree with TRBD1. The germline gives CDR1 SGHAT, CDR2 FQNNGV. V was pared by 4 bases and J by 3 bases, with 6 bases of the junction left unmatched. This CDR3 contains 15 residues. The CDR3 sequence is CASSSQGSSGNTIYF. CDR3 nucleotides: TGTGCCAGCAGCTCACAGGGGTCGAGTGGAAACACCATATATTTT.

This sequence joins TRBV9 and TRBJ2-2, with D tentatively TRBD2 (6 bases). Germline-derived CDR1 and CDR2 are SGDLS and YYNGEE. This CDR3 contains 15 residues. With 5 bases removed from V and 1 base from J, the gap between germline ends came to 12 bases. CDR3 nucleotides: TGTGCCAGCAGGTCCGGGACTCAGAACACCGGGGAGCTGTTTTTT. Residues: CASRSGTQNTGELFF.

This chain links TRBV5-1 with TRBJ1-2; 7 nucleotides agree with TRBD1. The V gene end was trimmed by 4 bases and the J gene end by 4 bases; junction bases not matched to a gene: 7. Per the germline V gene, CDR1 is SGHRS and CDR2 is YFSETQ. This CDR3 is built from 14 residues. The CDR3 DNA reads TGCGCCAGCAGCATCGGACAGGTACGCTATGGCTACACCTTC. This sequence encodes CASSIGQVRYGYTF.

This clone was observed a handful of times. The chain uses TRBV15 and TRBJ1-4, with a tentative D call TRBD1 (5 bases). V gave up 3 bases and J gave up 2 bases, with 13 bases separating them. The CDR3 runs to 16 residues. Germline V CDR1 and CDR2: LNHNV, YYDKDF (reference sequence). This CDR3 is CATSRGLGPTNEKLFF. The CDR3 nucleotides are TGTGCCACCAGCAGGGGCTTGGGGCCGACTAATGAAAAACTGTTTTTT.

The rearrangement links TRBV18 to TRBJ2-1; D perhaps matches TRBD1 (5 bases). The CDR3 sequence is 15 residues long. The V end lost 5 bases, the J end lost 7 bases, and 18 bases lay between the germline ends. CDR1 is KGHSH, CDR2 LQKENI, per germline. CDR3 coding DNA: TGTGCCAGCTCAACCAGGGTTATGTCCGGAAATGAGCAGTTCTTC. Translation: CASSTRVMSGNEQFF.

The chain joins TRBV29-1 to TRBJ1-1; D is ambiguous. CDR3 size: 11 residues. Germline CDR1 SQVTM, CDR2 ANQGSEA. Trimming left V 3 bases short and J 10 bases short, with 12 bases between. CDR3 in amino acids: CSVDGRARAFF. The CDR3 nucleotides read TGCAGCGTTGATGGGAGGGCGCGAGCTTTCTTT.

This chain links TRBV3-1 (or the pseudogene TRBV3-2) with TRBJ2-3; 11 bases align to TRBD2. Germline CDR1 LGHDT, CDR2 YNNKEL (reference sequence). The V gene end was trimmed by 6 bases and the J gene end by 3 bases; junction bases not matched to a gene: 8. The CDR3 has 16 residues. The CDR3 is CASSLNSGGVTDTQYF. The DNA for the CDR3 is TGTGCCAGCAGTCTCAATAGCGGGGGGGTTACAGATACGCAGTATTTT.

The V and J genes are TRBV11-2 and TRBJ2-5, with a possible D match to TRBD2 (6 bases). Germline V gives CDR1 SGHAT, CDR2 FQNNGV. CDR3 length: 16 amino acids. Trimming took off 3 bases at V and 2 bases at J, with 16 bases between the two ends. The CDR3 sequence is CASSFWGAEGQETQYF. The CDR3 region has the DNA TGTGCCAGCAGCTTTTGGGGAGCGGAGGGGCAAGAGACCCAGTACTTC.

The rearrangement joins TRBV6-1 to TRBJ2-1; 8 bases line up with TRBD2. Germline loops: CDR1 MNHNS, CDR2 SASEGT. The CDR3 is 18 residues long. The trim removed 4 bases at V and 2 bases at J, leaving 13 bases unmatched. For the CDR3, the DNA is TGTGCCAGCAGTGCCGGGGGGGGAAGCGGTCGCACCTACAATGAGCAGTTCTTC. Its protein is CASSAGGGSGRTYNEQFF.

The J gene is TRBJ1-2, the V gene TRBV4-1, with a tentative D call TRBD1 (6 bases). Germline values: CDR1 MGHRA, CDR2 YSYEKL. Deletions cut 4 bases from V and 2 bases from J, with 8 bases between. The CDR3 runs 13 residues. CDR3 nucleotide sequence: TGCGCCAGCAGCCCGGACAGAAACTATGGCTACACCTTC. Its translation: CASSPDRNYGYTF.

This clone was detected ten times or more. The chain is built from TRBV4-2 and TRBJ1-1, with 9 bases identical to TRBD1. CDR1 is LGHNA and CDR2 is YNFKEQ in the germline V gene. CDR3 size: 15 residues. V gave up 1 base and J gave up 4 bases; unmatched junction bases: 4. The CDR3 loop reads CASSQADRGTTEAFF. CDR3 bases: TGTGCCAGCAGCCAAGCGGACAGGGGCACCACTGAAGCTTTCTTT.

The DNA of the CDR3 is TGTGCCAGCAGTTCGGCCAGGGGCGCCAGGGGGGAGCTGTTTTTT. As protein: CASSSARGARGELFF. This rearrangement joins TRBV11-2 to TRBJ2-2; tentatively, D is TRBD1 (6 bases). V lost 6 bases and J 8 bases, leaving 19 bases between the germline ends. The CDR3 length is 15 residues. CDR1 SGHAT and CDR2 FQNNGV come from the germline V gene.

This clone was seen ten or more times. The CDR3, as DNA: TGTGCCAGCAGCCAAGCTACAGGTCCGGCTTTCTTT. This codes for CASSQATGPAFF. The chain couples TRBV3-1 (or the pseudogene TRBV3-2) to TRBJ1-1, with D possibly TRBD1 on 5 matching bases. V lost 1 base, J lost 11 bases, and 11 bases lay in between. Germline CDR1 LGHDT, CDR2 YNNKEL (reference sequence). CDR3 length: 12 amino acids.